Only one count was recorded for the clone carrying this T cell receptor (beta chain). Its antigen is as yet unknown. These data come from a study of shared clonotypes between healthy human individuals. Assay used: immunoSEQ multiplex PCR; TCRdb lists only in-frame clones, some missing. The sample consists of about 690,000 clones, about nine tenths of them appearing once. Study results and limitations: About 5% was the fraction of naive CD4 clonotypes found shared across a few donors.

Germline V gives CDR1 ENHRY, CDR2 SYGVKD. The V segment lost 3 bases and the J segment 5 bases; nucleotides outside the gene matches: 15. The CDR3 is 17 residues long. The specimen sequenced was memory CD8+ T cells from PBMCs. Documented subset: CD45RO+ cells pooled with CCR7-negative TemRA cells. This chain connects TRBV10-3 to TRBJ1-2; TRBD1 matches 7 bases. This receptor was identified in a man between 18 and 35 years old in good health. Some clones in this sample may be carry-over from other donors' samples. This chain's CDR3 is CAISDLRQGEFFYGYTF. The CDR3 DNA sequence: TGTGCCATCAGTGACCTCCGACAGGGAGAGTTCTTTTATGGCTACACCTTC.